Listed here is a single TCR beta chain. What it binds is unknown. This entry belongs to a study of T cell responses to AZD1222 COVID-19 vaccine. General study findings and limits: The study identified only five to seven AZD1222 recipients as seropositive at baseline. Compared with day 0, the breadth and depth of the Spike-specific TCR repertoire rose significantly after two doses of AZD1222. The repertoires were collected only after the peak T cell response.

This CDR3 spans 16 amino acids. Losses at the gene ends were 3 bases for V and 2 bases for J; bases not matched to a gene: 3. The germline V gene encodes CDR1 DFQATT and CDR2 SNEGSKA (reference sequence). Method: immunoSEQ multiplex PCR; TCRdb's copy keeps in-frame clones and lacks some. The table lists around 220,000 clones, around 94% of them singletons. Material: peripheral blood, obtained 28 days after the second dose of the MenACWY control vaccine. The gene calls are TRBV20-1 and TRBJ2-1; 14 nucleotides agree with TRBD2. The receptor comes from an adult who received the MenACWY meningococcal vaccine as a control. The CDR3 here is CSASGGLAGAYNEQFF. DNA of the CDR3: TGCAGTGCTAGTGGGGGACTAGCGGGAGCCTACAATGAGCAGTTCTTC.